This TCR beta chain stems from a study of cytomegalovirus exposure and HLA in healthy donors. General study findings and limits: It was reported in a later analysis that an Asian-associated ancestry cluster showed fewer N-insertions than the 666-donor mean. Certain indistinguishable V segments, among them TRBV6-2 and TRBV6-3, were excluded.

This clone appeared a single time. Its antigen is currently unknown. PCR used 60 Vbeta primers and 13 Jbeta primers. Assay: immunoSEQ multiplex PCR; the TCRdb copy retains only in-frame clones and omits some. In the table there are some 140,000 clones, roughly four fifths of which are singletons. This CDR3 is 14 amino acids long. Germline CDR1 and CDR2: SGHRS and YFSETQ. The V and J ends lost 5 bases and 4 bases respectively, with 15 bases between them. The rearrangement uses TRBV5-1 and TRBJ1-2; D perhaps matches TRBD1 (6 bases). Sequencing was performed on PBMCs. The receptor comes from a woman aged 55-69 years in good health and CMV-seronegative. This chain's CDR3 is CASRRGSGVYGYTF. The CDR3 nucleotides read TGCGCCAGCAGGAGGGGGTCAGGGGTCTATGGCTACACCTTC.